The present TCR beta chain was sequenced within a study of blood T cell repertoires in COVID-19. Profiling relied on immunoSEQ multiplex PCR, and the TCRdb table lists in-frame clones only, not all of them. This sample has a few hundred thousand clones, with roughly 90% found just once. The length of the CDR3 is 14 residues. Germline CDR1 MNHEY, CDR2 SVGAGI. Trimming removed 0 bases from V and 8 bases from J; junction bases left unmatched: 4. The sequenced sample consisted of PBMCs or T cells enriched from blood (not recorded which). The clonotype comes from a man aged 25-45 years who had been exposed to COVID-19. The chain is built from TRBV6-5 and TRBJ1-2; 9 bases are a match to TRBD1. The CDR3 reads CASSYSGTGIGYTF. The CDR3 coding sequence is TGTGCCAGCAGTTACTCCGGGACAGGGATCGGCTACACCTTC.